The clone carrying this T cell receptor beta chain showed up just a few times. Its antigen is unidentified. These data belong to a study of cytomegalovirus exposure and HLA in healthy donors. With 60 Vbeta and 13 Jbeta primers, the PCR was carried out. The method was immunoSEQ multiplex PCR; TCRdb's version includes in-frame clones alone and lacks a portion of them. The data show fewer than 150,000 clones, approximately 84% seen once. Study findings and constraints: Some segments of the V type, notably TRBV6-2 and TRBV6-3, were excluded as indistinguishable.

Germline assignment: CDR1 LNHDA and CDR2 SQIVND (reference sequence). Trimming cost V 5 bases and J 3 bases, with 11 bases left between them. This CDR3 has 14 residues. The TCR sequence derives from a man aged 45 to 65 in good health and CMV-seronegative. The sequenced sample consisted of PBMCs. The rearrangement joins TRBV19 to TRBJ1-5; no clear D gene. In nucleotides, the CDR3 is TGTGCCAGTAGTCCTGACACGATCAATCAGCCCCAGCATTTT. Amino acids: CASSPDTINQPQHF.